This is a list of T cell receptor beta chains from one sample in a study of blood T cells in healthy people across ages. TCRdb re-derived calls from the 5' RACE reads in MiXCR, one entry per CDR3 protein. The sample has about 720,000 distinct CDR3 sequences, 20% to 25% seen once. This sample also belongs to another study, concerning T cells of mothers and their children.

The sequenced sample was blood. The receptors were gathered from a boy aged 5-17 years in good health. Each CDR3 is given with its conserved first and last residue. Size values are once, few and many counts, or a class for expanded clones, and some rows have none.

v_gene: TRBV10-3
abundance: .
j_gene: .
CDR3aa: CATEGSSYEQYF

v_gene: TRBV4-1
abundance: .
j_gene: TRBJ1-1
CDR3aa: CASNLAMNTEAFF

v_gene: TRBV7-2
abundance: few
j_gene: TRBJ1-2
CDR3aa: CASSQRQGVGGYTF

v_gene: TRBV7-6
abundance: .
j_gene: .
CDR3aa: CASSFLGTGTGTYEQYF

v_gene: TRBV29-1
abundance: few
j_gene: TRBJ1-2
CDR3aa: CSVVLNYGYTF

v_gene: TRBV29-1
abundance: .
j_gene: TRBJ2-3
CDR3aa: CSGRRSTDTQYF

v_gene: TRBV10-3
abundance: .
j_gene: TRBJ2-7
CDR3aa: CAISESSGSYEQYF

v_gene: TRBV29-1
abundance: .
j_gene: .
CDR3aa: CSVGTSGSEQYF

v_gene: TRBV7-2
abundance: many
j_gene: TRBJ2-5
CDR3aa: CASSLAGPSGETQYF

v_gene: TRBV29-1
abundance: few
j_gene: .
CDR3aa: CSVETGLAGYSYEQYF

v_gene: TRBV29-1
abundance: .
j_gene: TRBJ2-7
CDR3aa: CSVDLGPEQYF

v_gene: TRBV5-6
abundance: .
j_gene: TRBJ1-3
CDR3aa: CASSFIAGSGNTIYF

v_gene: TRBV27
abundance: .
j_gene: TRBJ2-4
CDR3aa: CASSPGTGGTIQYF

v_gene: TRBV5-1
abundance: .
j_gene: TRBJ1-1
CDR3aa: CASRSGWRMNTEAFF

v_gene: TRBV4-3
abundance: .
j_gene: TRBJ1-2
CDR3aa: CASSQDSPPTNYGYTF

v_gene: TRBV9
abundance: .
j_gene: TRBJ2-5
CDR3aa: CASSVGRGLETQYF

v_gene: TRBV11-2
abundance: few
j_gene: TRBJ1-2
CDR3aa: CASSLMQASQSNYGYTF

v_gene: TRBV6-1
abundance: .
j_gene: TRBJ1-1
CDR3aa: CASSDFVGGLGGTEAFF

v_gene: TRBV7-3
abundance: .
j_gene: TRBJ1-2
CDR3aa: CASSLASGVGYTF

v_gene: TRBV7-6
abundance: .
j_gene: TRBJ2-3
CDR3aa: CASSLEGDTLITDTQYF

v_gene: TRBV5-5
abundance: .
j_gene: TRBJ2-5
CDR3aa: CASSPDSIETQYF

v_gene: TRBV27
abundance: many
j_gene: TRBJ2-6
CDR3aa: CAVRASGNSGANVLTF